These 28 T cell receptor beta chains came from one sample sequenced in a study of early T cells in non-severe SARS-CoV-2 infection. MiXCR was run by TCRdb on the 5' RACE reads, yielding one entry per CDR3 protein. The data contain more than 60,000 distinct CDR3 sequences, about 9.4% of them seen just once; the ten biggest clones take up roughly 6%. Input material: whole blood. These receptors all come from an adult who was a healthcare worker with PCR-confirmed SARS-CoV-2 infection or an uninfected control (not recorded which).

The chain recombines TRBV12-3 or TRBV12-4 with TRBJ1-2; D may be TRBD1 (5 bases). This CDR3 comprises 14 residues. Trimming removed 2 bases from V and 7 bases from J, with 14 bases in between. The CDR3 DNA follows: TGTGCCAGCAGTTTAAACAGGCCTGGCCTTGGCTACACCTTC. Translation gives CASSLNRPGLGYTF.

The rearrangement uses TRBV5-4 and TRBJ2-5, with D unclear. The V gene's germline CDR1 is SGHNT and CDR2 YYREEE (reference sequence). This CDR3 has 14 amino acids. V lost 1 base and J 4 bases, leaving 11 bases between the germline ends. This CDR3 is CASSLYSTRETQYF. CDR3 DNA: TGTGCCAGCAGCTTGTACTCTACACGAGAGACCCAGTACTTC. The full variable domain, completed using reference TRBV5-4 and TRBJ2-5, is ETGVTQSPTHLIKTRGQQVTLRCSSQSGHNTVSWYQQALGQGPQFIFQYYREEENGRGNFPPRFSGLQFPNYSSELNVNALELDDSALYLCASSLYSTRETQYFGPGTRLLVL.

In this sample, this clonotype turned up many times. The J gene is TRBJ2-5, the V gene TRBV6-1; D gene unclear. Looked up from germline, CDR1 is MNHNS and CDR2 is SASEGT. CDR3 size: 15 residues. Trimming stripped 7 bases from V and 1 base from J, with 16 bases between. Written as DNA, the CDR3 is TGTGCCAGCACTTTATCACAGACCCCCCAAGAGACCCAGTACTTC. This gives the protein CASTLSQTPQETQYF.

This clonotype has ten or more counts. The chain uses TRBV19 and TRBJ2-5; D is tentatively TRBD1 or TRBD2 (5 bases each). The V and J ends lost 3 bases and 4 bases respectively, with 12 bases between them. CDR1 is LNHDA, CDR2 SQIVND, per germline (reference sequence). CDR3 size: 14 residues. The DNA of the CDR3 is TGTGCCAGTAGTATGAGGGACCGTAGAGAGACCCAGTACTTC. Translating it yields CASSMRDRRETQYF.

This clonotype has just a few counts. The V and J genes are TRBV12-3 or TRBV12-4 and TRBJ2-4; D unresolved. V was cut by 1 base and J by 11 bases, with 9 bases left in between. CDR3 length: 12 amino acids. The CDR3 nucleotides read TGTGCCAGCAGTTTAGAACCCTTGGTTCAGTACTTC. As protein: CASSLEPLVQYF.

This clonotype appeared many times. This rearrangement joins TRBV7-9 to TRBJ2-1; D remains ambiguous. There are 11 residues in the CDR3. The V gene lost 4 bases and the J gene lost 10 bases, with 8 bases spanning the gap. From germline, CDR1 is SEHNR and CDR2 FQNEAQ (reference sequence). The CDR3 DNA follows: TGTGCCAGCAGCTGGCTCGGAGAGCAGTTCTTC. This sequence encodes CASSWLGEQFF.

This clonotype was observed a few times. This sequence joins TRBV6-5 and TRBJ2-7, with 8 bases fitting TRBD1. This CDR3 is built from 14 residues. CDR1 is MNHEY and CDR2 is SVGAGI in the germline V gene. The trim removed 10 bases at V and 6 bases at J, leaving 14 bases unmatched. The CDR3 region has the DNA TGTGCCACACGGACCGGGACAGGTCCCTCCGAGCAGTACTTC. As protein: CATRTGTGPSEQYF.

This chain connects TRBV5-1 to TRBJ2-7; no clear D. Germline assignment: CDR1 SGHRS and CDR2 YFSETQ. Trimming pared 0 bases from V and 0 bases from J, leaving 10 bases between. The CDR3 loop spans 15 amino acids. The chain's CDR3 is CASSLDRYPSYEQYF. For the CDR3, the DNA is TGCGCCAGCAGCTTGGACAGATACCCCTCCTACGAGCAGTACTTC.

This sequence joins TRBV7-9 and TRBJ2-1, with a tentative D call TRBD2 (5 bases). The germline gives CDR1 SEHNR, CDR2 FQNEAQ (reference sequence). Trimming pared 4 bases from V and 2 bases from J, leaving 12 bases between. The CDR3 loop spans 15 amino acids. The CDR3 is CASSWPTGTYNEQFF. The CDR3 nucleotides read TGTGCCAGCAGCTGGCCAACGGGGACCTACAATGAGCAGTTCTTC.

The table lists this clonotype with a few counts. The chain combines TRBV18 with TRBJ2-6, with D possibly TRBD1 on 6 matching bases. The CDR3 sequence is 16 residues long. The germline CDR1 and CDR2 sequences are KGHSH and LQKENI. Trimming removed 8 bases from V and 4 bases from J, with 18 bases in between. The chain's CDR3 is CASRRQDPRGANVLTF. CDR3 sequence (DNA): TGTGCCAGCCGAAGACAGGATCCTCGGGGGGCCAACGTCCTGACTTTC.

The genes are TRBV3-1 and TRBJ2-1; D perhaps matches TRBD1 (6 bases). Germline V gene sequence: CDR1 LGHDT, CDR2 YNNKEL (reference sequence). This CDR3 has 15 amino acids. With 4 bases removed from V and 2 bases from J, the gap between germline ends came to 12 bases. The chain's CDR3 is CASSLQGTTYNEQFF. CDR3 nucleotides: TGTGCCAGCAGCCTACAGGGTACCACCTACAATGAGCAGTTCTTC.

The chain has TRBV15 and TRBJ2-3; no reliable D call. Germline loops: CDR1 LNHNV, CDR2 YYDKDF (reference sequence). The CDR3 spans 13 residues. The germline V and J ends were trimmed by 0 bases and 9 bases, with 10 bases remaining between them. The CDR3 bases are TGTGCCACCAGCAGAGACCGACTTGAAACGCAGTATTTT. Amino acids: CATSRDRLETQYF.

In this sample, this clonotype turned up a few times. The V call is TRBV7-2, the J call TRBJ2-5; 8 bases align to TRBD2. The CDR3 extends over 16 amino acids. Germline-derived CDR1 and CDR2 are SGHTA and FQGNSA. V was clipped by 6 bases and J by 2 bases; unmatched bases: 11. The CDR3 region has the DNA TGTGCCAGCAGACAGGCGGGTAGCGGGATTCAAGAGACCCAGTACTTC. Encoded protein: CASRQAGSGIQETQYF.

Many counts were recorded for this clonotype. J is TRBJ1-5 and V is TRBV19, with D tentatively TRBD1 (6 bases). The germline CDR1 and CDR2 sequences are LNHDA and SQIVND (reference sequence). V dropped 7 bases and J dropped 3 bases, with 13 bases sitting between them. CDR3 size: 14 residues. For the CDR3, the DNA is TGTGCCAGTAACGCGGGACATAACAATCAGCCCCAGCATTTT. It codes for CASNAGHNNQPQHF.

This clonotype was seen only a few times. The chain uses TRBV14 and TRBJ2-3; D not resolved. Per the germline V gene, CDR1 is SGHDN and CDR2 is FVKESK. This CDR3 has 12 residues. Trimming stripped 1 base from V and 7 bases from J, with 6 bases between. The CDR3 protein is CASSQGWHTQYF. The CDR3 coding sequence is TGTGCCAGCAGCCAAGGATGGCATACGCAGTATTTT.

This clonotype has more than one count but fewer than ten. CDR3 sequence (DNA): TGTGCCAGCAGCTCATCGACGAACTCCTACAATGAGCAGTTCTTC. It translates to CASSSSTNSYNEQFF. The chain joins TRBV7-2 to TRBJ2-1; D remains ambiguous. Germline CDR1 and CDR2: SGHTA and FQGNSA. This CDR3 region has 15 residues. V was cut by 4 bases and J by 0 bases, with 10 bases left in between. Based on the CDR3 plus reference TRBV7-2 and TRBJ2-1, the full variable domain is GAGVSQSPSNKVTEKGKDVELRCDPISGHTALYWYRQSLGQGLEFLIYFQGNSAPDKSGLPSDRFSAERTGGSVSTLTIQRTQQEDSAVYLCASSSSTNSYNEQFFGPGTRLTVL.

At least ten counts were recorded for this clonotype. This chain connects TRBV7-2 to TRBJ2-3; D is undetermined. The CDR3 sequence is 14 residues long. The germline gives CDR1 SGHTA, CDR2 FQGNSA. Between the trimmed V and J ends, which lost 5 bases and 3 bases, there was a span of 12 bases. The CDR3 region has the DNA TGTGCCAGCAGCGGAGATATGGGTACAGATACGCAGTATTTT. Translating it yields CASSGDMGTDTQYF.

This clonotype was seen more than once but under ten times. Germline and junction disagree at one end, which may indicate a read error. This sequence joins TRBV20-1 and TRBJ2-1; the match to TRBD2 covers 9 bases. The CDR3 runs to 12 residues. The germline V gene has CDR1 DFQATT and CDR2 SNEGSKA (reference sequence). Here the CDR3 reads CSASTGREGANF. The CDR3 DNA follows: TGCAGTGCTAGCACCGGGCGGGAGGGAGCCAACTTC.

The table lists this clonotype with a few counts. This chain joins TRBV2 and TRBJ1-4; no firm D call. The V gene lost 7 bases and the J gene lost 0 bases, with 12 bases spanning the gap. Looked up from germline, CDR1 is SNHLY and CDR2 is FYNNEI. The length of the CDR3 is 15 residues. The CDR3 sequence is CASKTFVATNEKLFF. CDR3 bases: TGTGCCAGCAAGACGTTCGTTGCAACTAATGAAAAACTGTTTTTT.

This clonotype showed up many times. J is TRBJ2-1 and V is TRBV7-2; the D gene is possibly TRBD2 (6 bases). Germline V gives CDR1 SGHTA, CDR2 FQGNSA. CDR3 length equals 16 residues. The ends were cut back, 5 bases at V and 5 bases at J, with 19 bases in the middle. CDR3 bases: TGTGCCAGCAGCGCTTCGCGGAGGGCGGATCACAATGAGCAGTTCTTC. It translates to CASSASRRADHNEQFF.

This clonotype was seen a few times. This chain uses TRBV7-9 with TRBJ2-7, with D perhaps assigned TRBD1 or TRBD2 (6 bases each). CDR1 is SEHNR, CDR2 FQNEAQ, per germline (reference sequence). V lost 5 bases and J 4 bases, leaving 15 bases between the germline ends. The CDR3 extends over 14 amino acids. The CDR3 sequence is CASSHARGRYEQYF. The CDR3 nucleotides read TGTGCCAGCAGCCATGCAAGGGGGAGGTACGAGCAGTACTTC.

At least ten counts were recorded for this clonotype. CDR3 DNA sequence: TGTGCCAGCAGCTTAGTCTCTGCGGGAAGCACCGGGGAGCTGTTTTTT. Its protein product is CASSLVSAGSTGELFF. V is TRBV11-2 and J is TRBJ2-2; D is possibly TRBD2 (6 bases). The germline V gene has CDR1 SGHAT and CDR2 FQNNGV. V lost 1 base to trimming and J lost 4 bases, with 13 bases between them. This CDR3 is built from 16 residues.

The rearrangement uses TRBV7-9 and TRBJ1-6; 9 bases are a match to TRBD1. Germline lookup yields CDR1 SEHNR and CDR2 FQNEAQ (reference sequence). After removal of 7 bases from V and 11 bases from J, the junction contained 9 bases not matched to a gene. CDR3 length equals 14 residues. CDR3 DNA sequence: TGTGCCAGCAAAGACGGACAGGGGAGCACACCCCTCCACTTT. Its protein product is CASKDGQGSTPLHF. The variable domain in full, with the rest retrieved from reference TRBV7-9 and TRBJ1-6, is DTGVSQNPRHKITKRGQNVTFRCDPISEHNRLYWYRQTLGQGPEFLTYFQNEAQLEKSRLLSDRFSAERPKGSFSTLEIQRTEQGDSAMYLCASKDGQGSTPLHFGNGTRLTVT.

The sample holds a few counts of this clonotype. The chain links TRBV20-1 to TRBJ1-1; D call uncertain. With 1 base removed from V and 5 bases from J, the gap between germline ends came to 11 bases. There are 13 residues in the CDR3. Germline CDR1 and CDR2: DFQATT and SNEGSKA (reference sequence). This CDR3 is CSARVLSGTEAFF. CDR3 bases: TGCAGTGCTAGAGTCTTGAGCGGGACTGAAGCTTTCTTT.

The chain carries TRBV20-1 and TRBJ2-1; 11 bases are shared with TRBD2. V gave up 6 bases and J gave up 9 bases; unmatched junction bases: 10. CDR1 is DFQATT and CDR2 is SNEGSKA in the germline V gene (reference sequence). This CDR3 has 14 amino acids. DNA for the CDR3: TGCAGTGCACTTAGCGGGAGGGCCTTGTTTGAGCAGTTCTTC. This codes for CSALSGRALFEQFF.

This sequence joins TRBV28 and TRBJ1-2; no clear D. The V gene lost 5 bases and the J gene lost 0 bases, with 10 bases spanning the gap. Germline lookup yields CDR1 MDHEN and CDR2 SYDVKM. This CDR3 comprises 14 residues. DNA for the CDR3: TGTGCCAGCAGTGCCAGCACTTCTAACTATGGCTACACCTTC. Encoded protein: CASSASTSNYGYTF.

This clonotype was counted a few times. This chain uses TRBV29-1 with TRBJ1-1; 7 bases are shared with TRBD1. After removal of 4 bases from V and 0 bases from J, the junction contained 8 bases not matched to a gene. CDR3 length: 15 residues. Germline V lookup: CDR1 SQVTM, CDR2 ANQGSEA. The CDR3 sequence: CSVVWSGTVNTEAFF. The CDR3 region has the DNA TGCAGCGTTGTCTGGTCGGGGACAGTGAACACTGAAGCTTTCTTT.

The chain couples TRBV5-1 to TRBJ2-3; 7 bases fit TRBD2. Trimming took 4 bases from V and 4 from J; bases not matched to a gene: 9. The CDR3 totals 15 residues. Germline V gene lookup returns CDR1 SGHRS and CDR2 YFSETQ. For the CDR3, the DNA is TGCGCCAGCAGCCTACAGCGGGGCCCCGCAGATACGCAGTATTTT. Protein product: CASSLQRGPADTQYF.